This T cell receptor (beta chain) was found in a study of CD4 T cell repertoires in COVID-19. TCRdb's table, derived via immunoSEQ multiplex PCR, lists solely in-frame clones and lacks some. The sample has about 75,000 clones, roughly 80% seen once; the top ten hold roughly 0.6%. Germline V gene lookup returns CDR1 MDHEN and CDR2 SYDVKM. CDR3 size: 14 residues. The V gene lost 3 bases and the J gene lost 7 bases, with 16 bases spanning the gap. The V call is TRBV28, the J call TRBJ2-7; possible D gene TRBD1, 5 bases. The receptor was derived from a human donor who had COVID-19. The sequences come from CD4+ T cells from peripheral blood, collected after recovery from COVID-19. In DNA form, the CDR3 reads TGTGCCAGCAGTTTGCGACAGCGTCTCGGGGAGCAGTACTTC. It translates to CASSLRQRLGEQYF.